This T cell receptor (beta chain) came from a study of cytomegalovirus exposure and HLA in healthy donors. General study points: Later analysis demonstrated an association between a missense DCLRE1C variant and TCR beta V- and J-gene trimming.

With 60 Vbeta and 13 Jbeta primers, the PCR was carried out. Profiled with immunoSEQ multiplex PCR; TCRdb holds only in-frame clones, not every one. Among 140,000 to 150,000 clones listed, nearly 80% were seen once. CDR1 is SGHTA, CDR2 FQGTGA, per germline. V lost 3 bases and J 6 bases, leaving 18 bases between the germline ends. The CDR3 extends over 15 amino acids. Comments on this clone: Its antigen is as yet unknown.

The TCR sequence derives from a man in his forties in good health and CMV-seropositive. Material: PBMCs. This chain links TRBV7-3 with TRBJ2-7; D is perhaps TRBD1 (5 bases). The CDR3 DNA sequence: TGTGCCAGCAGCTTGGGGCCAGCCCCCTCGGGCGAGCAGTACTTC. Translating gives CASSLGPAPSGEQYF.